Sequencing of this T cell receptor beta chain was carried out in a study of identical twins. Trimming removed 4 bases from V and 1 base from J, with 12 bases in between. Germline CDR1 is SQVTM and CDR2 is ANQGSEA. The CDR3 is made up of 14 amino acids. Unique molecular identifiers were in the cDNA, with template-switch universal primer binding. TCRdb fed the 5' RACE reads into MiXCR, producing one record per CDR3 protein. The profile covers around 280,000 distinct CDR3 sequences, with less than 9% appearing a single time and approximately 2.1% taken by the ten largest. This clonotype was seen ten or more times. These same records also appear under a second study, on yellow fever vaccine responses in identical twins. That investigation notes: Reported findings indicate that twins' vaccine T cell responses seemed partially convergent, partially personalized.

Material for sequencing was memory (CD45RO+) T cells sorted from blood. This clonotype was obtained from a woman aged 18-35 years in good health. This chain joins TRBV29-1 and TRBJ2-3, with a weak D call TRBD2 (5 bases). The CDR3 DNA reads as TGCAGCGTTGGAGGGTCTAGTGGCACAGATACGCAGTATTTT. This codes for CSVGGSSGTDTQYF.